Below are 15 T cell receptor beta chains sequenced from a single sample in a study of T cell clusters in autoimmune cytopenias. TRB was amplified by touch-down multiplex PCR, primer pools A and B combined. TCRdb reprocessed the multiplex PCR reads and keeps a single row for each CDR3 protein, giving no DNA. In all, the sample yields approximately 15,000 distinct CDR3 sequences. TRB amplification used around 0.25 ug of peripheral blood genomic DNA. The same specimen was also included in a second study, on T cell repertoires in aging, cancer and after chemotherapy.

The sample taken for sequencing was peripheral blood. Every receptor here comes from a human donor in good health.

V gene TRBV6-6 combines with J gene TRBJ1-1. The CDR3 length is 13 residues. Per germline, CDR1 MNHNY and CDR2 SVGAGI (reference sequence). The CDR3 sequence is CASNHQMNTEAFF.

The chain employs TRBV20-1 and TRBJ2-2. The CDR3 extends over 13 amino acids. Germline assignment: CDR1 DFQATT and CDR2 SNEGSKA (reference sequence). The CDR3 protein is CSARSRLTGELFF.

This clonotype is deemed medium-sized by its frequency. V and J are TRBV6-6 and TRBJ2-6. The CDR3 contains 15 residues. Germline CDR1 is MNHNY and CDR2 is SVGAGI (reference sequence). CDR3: CASSFLRSGANVLTF.

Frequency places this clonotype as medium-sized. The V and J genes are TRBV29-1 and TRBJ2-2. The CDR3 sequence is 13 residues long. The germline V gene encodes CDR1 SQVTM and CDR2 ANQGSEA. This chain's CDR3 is CSVGGTNTGELFF.

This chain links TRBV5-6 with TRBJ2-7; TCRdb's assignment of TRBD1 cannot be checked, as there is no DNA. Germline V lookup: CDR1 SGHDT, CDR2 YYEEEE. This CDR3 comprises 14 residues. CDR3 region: CASRSGTGPYEQYF.

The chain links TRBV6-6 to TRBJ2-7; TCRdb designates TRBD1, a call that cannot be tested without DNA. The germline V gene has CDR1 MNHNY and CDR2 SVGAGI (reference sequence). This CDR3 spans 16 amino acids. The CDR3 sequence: CASRDTGFGGGYEQYF.

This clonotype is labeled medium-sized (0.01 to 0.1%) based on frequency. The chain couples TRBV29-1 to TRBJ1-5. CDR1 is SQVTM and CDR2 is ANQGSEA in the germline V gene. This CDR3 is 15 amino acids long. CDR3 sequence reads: CSVGDGLLGNQPQHF.

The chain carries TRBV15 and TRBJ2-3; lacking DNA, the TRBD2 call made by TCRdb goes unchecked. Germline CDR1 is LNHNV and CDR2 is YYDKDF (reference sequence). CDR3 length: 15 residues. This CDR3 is CATSRAAGSTDTQYF. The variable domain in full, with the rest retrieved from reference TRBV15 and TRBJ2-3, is DAMVIQNPRYQVTQFGKPVTLSCSQTLNHNVMYWYQQKSSQAPKLLFHYYDKDFNNEADTPDNFQSRRPNTSFCFLDIRSPGLGDTAMYLCATSRAAGSTDTQYFGPGTRLTVL.

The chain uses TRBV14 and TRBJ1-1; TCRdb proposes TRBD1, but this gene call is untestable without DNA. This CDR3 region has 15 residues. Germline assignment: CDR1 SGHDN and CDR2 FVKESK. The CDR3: CASSQVWGRVTEAFF.

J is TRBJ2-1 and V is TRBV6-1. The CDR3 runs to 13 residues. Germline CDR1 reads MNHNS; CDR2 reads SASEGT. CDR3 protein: CASSELVGNEQFF.

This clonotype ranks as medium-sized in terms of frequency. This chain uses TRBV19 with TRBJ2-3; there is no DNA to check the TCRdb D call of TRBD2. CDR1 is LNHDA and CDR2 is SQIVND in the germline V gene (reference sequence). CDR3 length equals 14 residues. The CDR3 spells CASSILVGPDTQYF.

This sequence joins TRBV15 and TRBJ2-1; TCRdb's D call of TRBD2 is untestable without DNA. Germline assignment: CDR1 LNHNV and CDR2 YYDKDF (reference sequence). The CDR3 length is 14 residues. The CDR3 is CATSKGLELNEQFF.

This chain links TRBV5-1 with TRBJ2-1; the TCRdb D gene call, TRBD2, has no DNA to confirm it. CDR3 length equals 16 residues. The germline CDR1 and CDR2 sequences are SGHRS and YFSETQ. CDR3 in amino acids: CASSYRGLAGVDEQFF.

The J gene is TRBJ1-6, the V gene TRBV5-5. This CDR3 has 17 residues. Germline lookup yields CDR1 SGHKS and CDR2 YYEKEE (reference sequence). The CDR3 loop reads CASSVDWASSYNSPLHF.

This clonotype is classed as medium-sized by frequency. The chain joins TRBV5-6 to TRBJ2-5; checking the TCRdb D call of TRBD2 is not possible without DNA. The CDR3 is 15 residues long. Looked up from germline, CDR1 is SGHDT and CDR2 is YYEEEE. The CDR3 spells CASSRGLAGGKTQYF.